The 26 T cell receptor beta chains listed next were all sequenced from one sample in a study of blood T cell repertoires in COVID-19. TCRdb's copy holds only in-frame clones and misses some; the assay was immunoSEQ multiplex PCR. The sample consists of roughly 250,000 clones, more than 70% of them appearing once. The specimen was PBMCs or T cells enriched from blood (not recorded which). These receptors originate from a woman in her 40s with acute COVID-19.

This clone has only one observation. This chain joins TRBV11-2 and TRBJ1-1; D gene unclear. The CDR3 is 13 amino acids. The germline gives CDR1 SGHAT, CDR2 FQNNGV. Trimming shortened V by 1 base and J by 8 bases, and 11 bases separated the two germline ends. The CDR3 nucleotides are TGTGCCAGCAGCTTAGGGTCGGGGTGGGAAGCTTTCTTT. Its translation: CASSLGSGWEAFF.

The chain links TRBV7-9 to TRBJ2-1, with 11 positions matching TRBD2. CDR3 length: 15 residues. The V and J ends lost 5 bases and 2 bases, in that order; junction bases with no gene match: 2. Germline CDR1 SEHNR, CDR2 FQNEAQ (reference sequence). The CDR3 DNA sequence: TGTGCCAGCAGCCGACTAGCGGGACCCTACAATGAGCAGTTCTTC. Protein product: CASSRLAGPYNEQFF.

J is TRBJ1-3 and V is TRBV11-2; perhaps TRBD1 as D (5 bases). This CDR3 spans 15 amino acids. Germline CDR1 is SGHAT and CDR2 is FQNNGV. Trimming stripped 4 bases from V and 0 bases from J, with 10 bases between. This chain's CDR3 is CASSYDSSSGNTIYF. The DNA for the CDR3 is TGTGCCAGCAGCTACGACAGCTCCTCTGGAAACACCATATATTTT.

This CDR3 reads CASSQSSWQETQYF. The CDR3 DNA follows: TGCGCCAGCAGCCAGTCTAGCTGGCAAGAGACCCAGTACTTC. The J gene is TRBJ2-5, the V gene TRBV4-1; a possible D gene is TRBD2 (5 bases). Germline CDR1 and CDR2: MGHRA and YSYEKL. Trimming removed 3 bases at V and 2 bases at J, with 10 bases between. CDR3 length equals 14 residues.

The chain couples TRBV10-1 to TRBJ2-2; perhaps TRBD1 as D (5 bases). The CDR3 spans 14 residues. Germline CDR1 is WNHNN and CDR2 is SYGVQD (reference sequence). The V and J ends lost 4 bases and 6 bases respectively, with 12 bases between them. Here the CDR3 reads CASSVNRQSGELFF. The CDR3 DNA reads TGCGCCAGCAGTGTAAACAGGCAGTCCGGGGAGCTGTTTTTT.

CDR3 nucleotide sequence: TGTGCCAGCAGTTTAGGTGGGAGGGCCGCCTACGAGCAGTACTTC. Residues: CASSLGGRAAYEQYF. The J gene is TRBJ2-7, the V gene TRBV27; 7 bases line up with TRBD2. CDR1 is MNHEY, CDR2 SMNVEV, per germline (reference sequence). There are 15 residues in the CDR3. V dropped 2 bases and J dropped 2; count of bases not matched to a gene: 6.

The chain joins TRBV4-1 to TRBJ2-3; 9 bases agree with TRBD1. Germline V CDR1 and CDR2: MGHRA, YSYEKL. The J segment lost 6 bases and the V segment lost 1 base, leaving 5 bases of the junction unmatched. The CDR3 contains 15 residues. DNA of the CDR3: TGCGCCAGCAGCCAAGCCGGACAGGGGACCGATACGCAGTATTTT. It is translated as CASSQAGQGTDTQYF.

The rearrangement links TRBV10-3 to TRBJ1-6, with D possibly being TRBD1 (5 bases). Trimming stripped 0 bases from V and 6 bases from J, with 9 bases between. This CDR3 region has 15 residues. CDR1 and CDR2 from the germline V gene are ENHRY and SYGVKD. The DNA for the CDR3 is TGTGCCATCAGTGAGTCTAGACAGACTAATTCACCCCTCCACTTT. Translating it yields CAISESRQTNSPLHF.

This chain connects TRBV4-3 to TRBJ1-2; D possibly corresponds to TRBD1 (5 bases). V was clipped by 0 bases and J by 0 bases, with 11 bases between them. The CDR3 consists of 16 residues. CDR1 and CDR2 (germline): LGHNA, YSLEER. The CDR3 reads CASSQEYRRANYGYTF. The DNA of the CDR3 is TGCGCCAGCAGCCAAGAGTACAGGCGCGCTAACTATGGCTACACCTTC.

The chain links TRBV15 to TRBJ1-4, with no clear D. CDR1 and CDR2 (germline): LNHNV, YYDKDF (reference sequence). CDR3 length equals 16 residues. The V end was cut by 0 bases, the J end by 0 bases, with 8 bases between. CDR3: CATSRDRLATNEKLFF. For the CDR3, the DNA is TGTGCCACCAGCAGAGATCGGTTAGCAACTAATGAAAAACTGTTTTTT.

A few counts support this clone. The CDR3 DNA reads TGTGCCAGCAGCCCCCTTGGGACAGGTCACTCTGGAAACACCATATATTTT. Its translation: CASSPLGTGHSGNTIYF. The chain has TRBV7-3 and TRBJ1-3; 8 nucleotides agree with TRBD1. Germline V lookup: CDR1 SGHTA, CDR2 FQGTGA. With 5 bases clipped from V and 0 bases from J, the junction kept 9 bases outside the gene matches. The CDR3 is 17 residues long.

As DNA, the CDR3 is TGTGCCAGCTCACCCCTTGACACTGACTATGGCTACACCTTC. The encoded protein is CASSPLDTDYGYTF. The genes are TRBV18 and TRBJ1-2; no reliable D call. This CDR3 contains 14 residues. V lost 3 bases and J lost 3, with 11 bases in between. Per germline, CDR1 KGHSH and CDR2 LQKENI.

The chain is built from TRBV7-8 and TRBJ2-7; 10 bases fit TRBD2. Germline lookup yields CDR1 SGHVS and CDR2 FQNEAQ. The CDR3 is 17 residues long. The V gene end was trimmed by 4 bases and the J gene end by 2 bases; junction bases not matched to a gene: 11. In DNA, the CDR3 is TGTGCCAGCAGCTCCGCCCCCGGACTAGCGGCTACCTACGAGCAGTACTTC. It codes for CASSSAPGLAATYEQYF.

This chain connects TRBV9 to TRBJ1-3; 9 bases line up with TRBD1. CDR1 SGDLS and CDR2 YYNGEE come from the germline V gene. The CDR3 runs 18 residues. Germline trimming cut 0 bases from V and 2 bases from J; bases unmatched to any gene: 9. CDR3: CASSVEGQGGPAGNTIYF. CDR3 nucleotide sequence: TGTGCCAGCAGCGTAGAGGGACAGGGAGGGCCCGCTGGAAACACCATATATTTT. Drawing the rest from reference TRBV9 and TRBJ1-3, the complete variable domain is DSGVTQTPKHLITATGQRVTLRCSPRSGDLSVYWYQQSLDQGLQFLIQYYNGEERAKGNILERFSAQQFPDLHSELNLSSLELGDSALYFCASSVEGQGGPAGNTIYFGEGSWLTVV.

The chain joins TRBV19 to TRBJ2-7; TRBD1 matches 8 bases. Germline V gene lookup returns CDR1 LNHDA and CDR2 SQIVND (reference sequence). V was clipped by 4 bases and J by 3 bases; unmatched bases: 8. The CDR3 is 15 amino acids. CDR3 amino acids: CASSTPGQAIYEQYF. DNA of the CDR3: TGTGCCAGTAGTACTCCGGGACAGGCGATCTACGAGCAGTACTTC.

The chain recombines TRBV9 with TRBJ2-2; no clear D. Germline V gene lookup returns CDR1 SGDLS and CDR2 YYNGEE. V was pared by 2 bases and J by 7 bases, with 15 bases between. The CDR3 totals 15 residues. In DNA, the CDR3 is TGTGCCAGCAGCGTGTTGAGCGATTTTAACGGGGAGCTGTTTTTT. It encodes CASSVLSDFNGELFF.

The count of this clone is one. This chain links TRBV28 with TRBJ2-1; TRBD2 matches 8 bases. The length of the CDR3 is 18 residues. CDR1 MDHEN and CDR2 SYDVKM come from the germline V gene. V dropped 7 bases and J dropped 2; count of bases not matched to a gene: 16. CDR3 nucleotides: TGTGCCAGCACGGGATTCGAGGGGCGGGAGGCCCCCTACAATGAGCAGTTCTTC. Protein product: CASTGFEGREAPYNEQFF.

The CDR3 nucleotides read TGCGCCAGCAGCCAATGGTTACTAGGACAGGACACTGGAGAAGCTTTCTTT. The encoded protein is CASSQWLLGQDTGEAFF. The rearrangement links TRBV4-3 to TRBJ1-1; 7 bases line up with TRBD1. Unmatched junction bases numbered 17, after V lost 2 bases and J lost 8 bases. The germline V gene has CDR1 LGHNA and CDR2 YSLEER. CDR3 length: 17 amino acids.

This clone was observed a single time. The chain has TRBV7-8 and TRBJ1-5; D call uncertain. Looked up from germline, CDR1 is SGHVS and CDR2 is FQNEAQ. V lost 5 bases, J lost 6 bases, and 17 bases lay in between. The CDR3 spans 15 residues. The CDR3 loop is CASSPPREAGQPQHF. As DNA, the CDR3 is TGTGCCAGCAGCCCGCCTCGGGAGGCGGGTCAGCCCCAGCATTTT. The full variable domain, with the rest looked up from reference TRBV7-8 and TRBJ1-5, is GAGVSQSPRYKVAKRGQDVALRCDPISGHVSLFWYQQALGQGPEFLTYFQNEAQLDKSGLPSDRFFAERPEGSVSTLKIQRTQQEDSAVYLCASSPPREAGQPQHFGDGTRLSIL.

The rearrangement joins TRBV20-1 to TRBJ2-5; TRBD1 agrees at 7 bases. CDR1 and CDR2 (germline): DFQATT, SNEGSKA (reference sequence). This CDR3 region has 11 residues. V lost 8 bases, J lost 1 base, and 1 base stayed unmatched. CDR3 in DNA: TGCAGTTGGGACAGCCAAGAGACCCAGTACTTC. Translated: CSWDSQETQYF.

This clone was detected only a few times. The identical CDR3 is also encoded by other nucleotide sequences in the sample. V and J are TRBV2 and TRBJ1-2; the D is unclear. CDR1 SNHLY and CDR2 FYNNEI come from the germline V gene. The CDR3 is 12 residues long. Trimming cost V 1 base and J 4 bases, with 4 bases left between them. Written as DNA, the CDR3 is TGTGCCAGCAGTGAAGACAGCTATGGCTACACCTTC. It yields the protein CASSEDSYGYTF.

The chain uses TRBV15 and TRBJ2-3; TRBD2 matches at 12 bases. This CDR3 spans 15 amino acids. The ends lost 7 bases at V and 8 bases at J; junction bases unmatched: 10. Per germline, CDR1 LNHNV and CDR2 YYDKDF (reference sequence). The CDR3 region is CATTKTSGSGVTQYF. CDR3 bases: TGTGCCACCACCAAGACTAGCGGGAGTGGGGTTACGCAGTATTTT.

The chain combines TRBV11-2 with TRBJ1-1; D unresolved. Germline V gives CDR1 SGHAT, CDR2 FQNNGV. CDR3 length: 14 amino acids. V gave up 3 bases and J gave up 4 bases, with 12 bases separating them. CDR3 DNA: TGTGCCAGCAGCTTCCAAGGGAGGAGCACTGAAGCTTTCTTT. Protein sequence: CASSFQGRSTEAFF.

V usage is TRBV11-2 and J usage is TRBJ2-7; TRBD1 matches at 8 bases. CDR3 length equals 14 residues. Trimming took 2 bases from V and 3 from J; bases not matched to a gene: 3. In germline, CDR1 is SGHAT, CDR2 FQNNGV. The CDR3 coding sequence is TGTGCCAGCAGCTTACAGGGGGCTTACTACGAGCAGTACTTC. It is translated as CASSLQGAYYEQYF.

V gene TRBV19 combines with J gene TRBJ1-4, with 9 bases aligning to TRBD1. After removal of 11 bases from V and 2 bases from J, the junction contained 9 bases not matched to a gene. CDR1 is LNHDA and CDR2 is SQIVND in the germline V gene (reference sequence). The CDR3 spans 15 residues. CDR3 bases: TGTGCCGCCGGGGACAGGGCTACGACTAATGAAAAACTGTTTTTT. It codes for CAAGDRATTNEKLFF.

The V call is TRBV5-6, the J call TRBJ1-2; possible D gene TRBD1, 6 bases. Between the trimmed V and J ends, which lost 4 bases and 4 bases, there was a span of 14 bases. This CDR3 has 14 amino acids. Germline CDR1 and CDR2: SGHDT and YYEEEE. CDR3 DNA sequence: TGTGCCAGCAGCCAGCTTGGACAGCTCTATGGCTACACCTTC. Protein sequence: CASSQLGQLYGYTF.